The sequence of this TCR beta chain was determined in a study of STAT5B mutations in CD4+ large granular lymphocyte leukemia. Study-wide results and caveats: 8/27 top patient clones versus 2/35 control clones were TRBV06-family.

On this clone itself: What it binds is not known.

Here immunoSEQ multiplex PCR was the method, and the copy in TCRdb shows in-frame clones only, minus some. The table has tens of thousands of clones, 74% seen once. Control samples were healthy donors' buffy coats. The CDR3 is 14 residues long. With 0 bases removed from V and 8 bases from J, the gap between germline ends came to 11 bases. From germline, CDR1 is SNHLY and CDR2 FYNNEI. The chain employs TRBV2 and TRBJ1-5; D remains ambiguous. The specimen was CD4+ T cells from blood buffy coats. This sequence was found in a human donor in good health. The CDR3 loop reads CASSEAHDYKPQHF. The CDR3 DNA is TGTGCCAGCAGTGAAGCGCATGATTATAAGCCCCAGCATTTT.